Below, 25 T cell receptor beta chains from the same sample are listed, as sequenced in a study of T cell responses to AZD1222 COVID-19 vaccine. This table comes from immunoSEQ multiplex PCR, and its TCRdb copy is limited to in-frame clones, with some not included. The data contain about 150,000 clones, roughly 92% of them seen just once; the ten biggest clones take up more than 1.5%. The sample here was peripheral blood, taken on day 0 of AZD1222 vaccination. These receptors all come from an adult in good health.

CDR3 coding DNA: TGTGCCAGCAGCCATAGGGGTAAAGAGACCCAGTACTTC. Translation: CASSHRGKETQYF. This chain uses TRBV3-1 (or the pseudogene TRBV3-2) with TRBJ2-5, with a possible D match to TRBD1 (5 bases). This CDR3 comprises 13 residues. Trimming removed 3 bases from V and 3 bases from J, with 8 bases in between. The germline V gene encodes CDR1 LGHDT and CDR2 YNNKEL (reference sequence).

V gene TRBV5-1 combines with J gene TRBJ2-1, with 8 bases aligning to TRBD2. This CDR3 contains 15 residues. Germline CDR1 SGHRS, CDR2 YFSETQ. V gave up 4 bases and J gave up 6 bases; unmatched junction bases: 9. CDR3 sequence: CASSLTGTSSNEQFF. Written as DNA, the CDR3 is TGCGCCAGCAGCCTAACCGGGACTAGTAGCAATGAGCAGTTCTTC.

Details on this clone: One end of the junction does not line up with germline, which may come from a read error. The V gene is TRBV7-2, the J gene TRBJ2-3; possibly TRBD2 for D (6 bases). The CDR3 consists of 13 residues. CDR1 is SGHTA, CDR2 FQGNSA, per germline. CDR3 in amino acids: CASSSSRTTLLFF. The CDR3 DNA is TGTGCCAGCAGCTCCTCCCGGACTACCCTGCTCTTCTTT.

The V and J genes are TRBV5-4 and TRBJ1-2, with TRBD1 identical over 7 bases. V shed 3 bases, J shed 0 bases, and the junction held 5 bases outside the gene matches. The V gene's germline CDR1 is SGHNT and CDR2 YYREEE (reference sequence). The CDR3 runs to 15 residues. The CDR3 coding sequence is TGTGCCAGCAGCTGGGGGGACAGAGCTAACTATGGCTACACCTTC. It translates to CASSWGDRANYGYTF.

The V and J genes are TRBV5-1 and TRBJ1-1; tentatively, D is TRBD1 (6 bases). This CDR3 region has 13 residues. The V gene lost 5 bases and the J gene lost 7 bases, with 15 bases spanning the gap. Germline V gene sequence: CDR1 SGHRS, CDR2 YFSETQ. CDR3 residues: CASRRDTGYEAFF. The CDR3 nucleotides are TGCGCCAGCAGACGGGACACCGGCTATGAAGCTTTCTTT.

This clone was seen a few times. CDR3 coding DNA: TGTGCCAGCTCACCACGAGGACAACAGGGTAGGAATGGCTACACCTTC. This encodes CASSPRGQQGRNGYTF. V usage is TRBV18 and J usage is TRBJ1-2, with D maybe TRBD1 (6 bases). CDR1 KGHSH and CDR2 LQKENI come from the germline V gene. Trimming removed 1 base at V and 6 bases at J, with 18 bases between. The CDR3 runs to 16 residues.

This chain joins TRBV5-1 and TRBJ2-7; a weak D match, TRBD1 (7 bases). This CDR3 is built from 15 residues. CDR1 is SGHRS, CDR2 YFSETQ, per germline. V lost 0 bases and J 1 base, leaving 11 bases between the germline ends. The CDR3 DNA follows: TGCGCCAGCAGCTTGGGGGCAGGGGGGTCCTACGAGCAGTACTTC. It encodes CASSLGAGGSYEQYF.

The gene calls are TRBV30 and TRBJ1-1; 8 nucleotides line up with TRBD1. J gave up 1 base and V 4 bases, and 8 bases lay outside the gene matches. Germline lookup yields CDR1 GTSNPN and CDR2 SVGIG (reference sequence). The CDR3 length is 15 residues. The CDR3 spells CAWTDEGTGNTEAFF. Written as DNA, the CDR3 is TGTGCCTGGACCGACGAGGGGACAGGGAACACTGAAGCTTTCTTT. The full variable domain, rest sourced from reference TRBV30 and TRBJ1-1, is SQTIHQWPATLVQPVGSPLSLECTVEGTSNPNLYWYRQAAGRGLQLLFYSVGIGQISSEVPQNLSASRPQDRQFILSSKKLLLSDSGFYLCAWTDEGTGNTEAFFGQGTRLTVV.

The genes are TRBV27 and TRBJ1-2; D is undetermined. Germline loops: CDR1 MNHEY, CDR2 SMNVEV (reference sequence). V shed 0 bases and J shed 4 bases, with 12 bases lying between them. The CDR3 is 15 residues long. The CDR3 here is CASSLSTGSIYGYTF. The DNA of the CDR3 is TGTGCCAGCAGTTTATCAACCGGGAGTATCTATGGCTACACCTTC.

CDR3: CASSFLRGRPQHF. The CDR3, as DNA: TGTGCCAGTAGTTTCCTCCGGGGCCGGCCCCAGCATTTT. This chain connects TRBV19 to TRBJ1-5; maybe TRBD1 (5 bases). The CDR3 spans 13 residues. Trimming pared 5 bases from V and 9 bases from J, leaving 14 bases between. Germline-derived CDR1 and CDR2 are LNHDA and SQIVND (reference sequence).

CDR3 in amino acids: CASSYSLLSNQPQHF. The CDR3, as DNA: TGTGCCAGCAGTTACAGTCTGTTAAGCAATCAGCCCCAGCATTTT. This chain connects TRBV6-6 to TRBJ1-5; no clear D gene. Trimming removed 2 bases from V and 1 base from J, with 9 bases in between. CDR1 is MNHNY and CDR2 is SVGAGI in the germline V gene (reference sequence). The CDR3 length is 15 residues.

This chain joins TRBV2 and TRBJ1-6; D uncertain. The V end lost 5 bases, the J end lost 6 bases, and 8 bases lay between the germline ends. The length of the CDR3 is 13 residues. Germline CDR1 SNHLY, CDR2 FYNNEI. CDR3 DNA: TGTGCCAGCAGTAGGCCGACTAATTCACCCCTCCACTTT. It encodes CASSRPTNSPLHF.

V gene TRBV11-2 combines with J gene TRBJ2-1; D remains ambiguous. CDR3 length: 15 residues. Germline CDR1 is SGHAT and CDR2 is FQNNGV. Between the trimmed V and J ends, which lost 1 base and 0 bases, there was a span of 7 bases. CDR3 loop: CASSLVRNSYNEQFF. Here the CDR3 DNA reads TGTGCCAGCAGCTTAGTACGGAACTCCTACAATGAGCAGTTCTTC.

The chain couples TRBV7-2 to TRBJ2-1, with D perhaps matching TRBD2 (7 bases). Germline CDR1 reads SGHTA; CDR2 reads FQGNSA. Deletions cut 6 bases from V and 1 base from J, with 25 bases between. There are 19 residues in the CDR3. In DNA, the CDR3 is TGTGCCAGCAGACTAGGGGGGGGAGTCGACCGTTCTTCCTACAATGAGCAGTTCTTC. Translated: CASRLGGGVDRSSYNEQFF.

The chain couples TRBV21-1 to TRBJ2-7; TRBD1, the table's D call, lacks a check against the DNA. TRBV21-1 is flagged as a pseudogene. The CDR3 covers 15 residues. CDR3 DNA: TGTGCCAGCAGCAGGAGGACAGAAGACTTTTACGAGCAGTACTTC. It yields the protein CASSRRTEDFYEQYF.

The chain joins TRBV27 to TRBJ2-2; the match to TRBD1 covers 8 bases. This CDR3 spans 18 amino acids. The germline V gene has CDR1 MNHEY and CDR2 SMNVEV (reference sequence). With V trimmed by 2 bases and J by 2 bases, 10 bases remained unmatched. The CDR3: CASSLGRDRGHNTGELFF. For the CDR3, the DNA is TGTGCCAGCAGTTTAGGGCGAGACAGGGGCCATAACACCGGGGAGCTGTTTTTT.

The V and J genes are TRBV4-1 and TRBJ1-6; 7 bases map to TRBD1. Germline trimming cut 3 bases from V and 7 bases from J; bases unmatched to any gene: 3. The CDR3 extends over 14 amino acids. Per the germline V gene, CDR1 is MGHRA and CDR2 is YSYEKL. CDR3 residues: CASSQGQTNSPLHF. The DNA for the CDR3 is TGCGCCAGCAGCCAGGGACAGACAAATTCACCCCTCCACTTT.

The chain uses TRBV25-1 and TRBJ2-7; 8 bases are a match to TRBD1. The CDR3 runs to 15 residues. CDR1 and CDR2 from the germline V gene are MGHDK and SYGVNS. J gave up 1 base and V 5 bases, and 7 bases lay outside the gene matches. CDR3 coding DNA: TGTGCCAGCAGTAGGAGGGACAGGCCTTCCTACGAGCAGTACTTC. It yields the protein CASSRRDRPSYEQYF.

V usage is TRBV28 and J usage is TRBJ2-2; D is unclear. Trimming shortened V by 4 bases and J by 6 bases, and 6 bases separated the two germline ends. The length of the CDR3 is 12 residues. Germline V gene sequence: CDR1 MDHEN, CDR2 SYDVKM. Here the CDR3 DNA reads TGTGCCAGCAGTTCCCCGCCCGGGGAGCTGTTTTTT. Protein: CASSSPPGELFF.

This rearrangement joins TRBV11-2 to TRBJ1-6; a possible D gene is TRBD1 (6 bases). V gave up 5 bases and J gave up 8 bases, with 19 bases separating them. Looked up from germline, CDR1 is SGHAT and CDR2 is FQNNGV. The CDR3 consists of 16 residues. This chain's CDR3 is CASSPSWGPPDSPLHF. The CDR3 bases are TGTGCCAGCAGCCCCAGTTGGGGGCCCCCGGATTCACCCCTCCACTTT.

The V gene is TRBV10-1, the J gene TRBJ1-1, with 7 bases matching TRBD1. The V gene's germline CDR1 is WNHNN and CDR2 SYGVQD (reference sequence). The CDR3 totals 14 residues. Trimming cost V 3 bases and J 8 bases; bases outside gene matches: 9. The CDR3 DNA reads TGCGCCAGCAGTGAAGTAGGGGGCTTTCCCGAAGCTTTCTTT. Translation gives CASSEVGGFPEAFF.

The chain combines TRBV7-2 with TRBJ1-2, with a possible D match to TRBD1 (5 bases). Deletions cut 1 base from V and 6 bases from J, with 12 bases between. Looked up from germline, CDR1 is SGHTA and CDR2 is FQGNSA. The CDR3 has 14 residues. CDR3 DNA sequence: TGTGCCAGCAGCTTAGAGCTCGGGGGGGATGGCTACACCTTC. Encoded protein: CASSLELGGDGYTF. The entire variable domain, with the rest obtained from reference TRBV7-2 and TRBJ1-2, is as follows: GAGVSQSPSNKVTEKGKDVELRCDPISGHTALYWYRQSLGQGLEFLIYFQGNSAPDKSGLPSDRFSAERTGGSVSTLTIQRTQQEDSAVYLCASSLELGGDGYTFGSGTRLTVV.

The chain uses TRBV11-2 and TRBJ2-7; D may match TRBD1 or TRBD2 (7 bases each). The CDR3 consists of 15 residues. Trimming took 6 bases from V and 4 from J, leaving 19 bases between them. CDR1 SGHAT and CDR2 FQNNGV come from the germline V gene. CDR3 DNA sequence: TGTGCCAGCAGACACTTGAAGCAGGGGGGGTACGAGCAGTACTTC. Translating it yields CASRHLKQGGYEQYF.

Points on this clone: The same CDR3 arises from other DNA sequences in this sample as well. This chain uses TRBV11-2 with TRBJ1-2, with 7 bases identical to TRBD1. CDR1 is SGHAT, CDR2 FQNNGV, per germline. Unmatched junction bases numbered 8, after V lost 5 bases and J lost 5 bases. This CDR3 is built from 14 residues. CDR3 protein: CASSLSGGGYGYTF. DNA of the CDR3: TGTGCCAGCAGCCTGTCAGGGGGAGGGTATGGCTACACCTTC.

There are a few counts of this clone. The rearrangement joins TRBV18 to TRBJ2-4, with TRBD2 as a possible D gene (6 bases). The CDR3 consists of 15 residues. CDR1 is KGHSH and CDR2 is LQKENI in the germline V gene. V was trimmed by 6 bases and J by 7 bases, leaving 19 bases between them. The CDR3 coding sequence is TGTGCCAGCTCGCCGGGACTCCCCGGTCTTAACATTCAGTACTTC. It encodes CASSPGLPGLNIQYF.